This TCR beta chain was captured by sequencing in a study of vaccination and CD4 T cells after COVID-19. The assay that was used to sequence DNA from cultured CD4+ T cells was the Oncomine TCR Beta short-read assay. TCRdb independently ran MiXCR on the PCR reads; one entry per CDR3 protein. Seen here are thousands of distinct CDR3 sequences, more than 75% observed once, and the top ten hold about 50%. The treatment here: approximately 9-day PBMC culture with coronavirus spike peptide pools or control peptides (ViraFEST assay). Looked up from germline, CDR1 is MNHNS and CDR2 is SASEGT. Unmatched junction bases numbered 6, after V lost 6 bases and J lost 1 base. This CDR3 contains 15 residues. To note about this clonotype: Its antigen is currently unknown.

Sequences were obtained from CD4+ T cells from blood, cultured in vitro. V gene TRBV6-1 combines with J gene TRBJ1-5; 7 bases are a match to TRBD1. This sequence was found in a human donor who had recovered from COVID-19. CDR3 sequence: CASSAGQWSNQPQHF. CDR3 coding DNA: TGTGCCAGCAGCGCGGGACAGTGGAGCAATCAGCCCCAGCATTTT.